The present TCR beta chain was sequenced within a study of regulatory T cells in long-lasting Graves disease. With iRepertoire HTBI primers and Arm-PCR of CDR3 regions, TCR beta libraries were built. From the multiplex PCR reads, TCRdb called clonotypes with MiXCR, one entry per CDR3 protein. The sample carries over 300,000 distinct CDR3 sequences, 15% to 19% recorded once. This clonotype was detected ten times or more. The antigen remains undetermined. Germline V gene sequence: CDR1 SGDLS, CDR2 YYNGEE. The CDR3 is 16 residues long. J gave up 2 bases and V 0 bases, and 5 bases lay outside the gene matches. General study points: TRBV28, TRBJ1-2 and TRBJ2-5 were favored in persistent disease.

The time point here: newly diagnosed GD, antithyroid drugs for less than 3 months. Making the TCR library involved RNA that had been extracted from PBMCs. The TCR was taken from a female donor with Graves disease. V is TRBV9 and J is TRBJ2-3, with TRBD2 matching over 8 bases. The material sequenced was peripheral blood mononuclear cells (PBMCs), taken at new diagnosis, from a patient treated with antithyroid drugs. This chain's CDR3 is CASSVGVAGHTDTQYF. The DNA of the CDR3 is TGTGCCAGCAGCGTAGGGGTAGCGGGGCACACAGATACGCAGTATTTT.